This T cell receptor beta chain was profiled in a study of CD8 T cells in ankylosing spondylitis. Points from the study as a whole: Certain motif variants had earlier appeared in reactive arthritis synovial fluid and blood. Significant enrichment of disease-linked clones was reportedly seen in matched ankylosing spondylitis synovial fluid. Apparently characteristic of ankylosing spondylitis blood was a TCR beta motif (about eight highly homologous variants).

This clonotype was counted at least ten times. Its antigen is unidentified. TCRdb analysed the 5' RACE reads with MiXCR anew, one entry per CDR3 protein. The sample lists about 240,000 distinct CDR3 sequences, roughly a tenth occurring once. The CDR3 is made up of 15 amino acids. Trimming removed 10 bases at V and 1 base at J, with 14 bases between. Germline values: CDR1 MNHNS, CDR2 SASEGT. This chain connects TRBV6-1 to TRBJ2-6, with TRBD1 as a possible D gene (6 bases). The source of this sequence is a male donor with ankylosing spondylitis or in good health (not recorded which). Sequences were obtained from blood, either unsorted or a sorted T cell fraction (not recorded which). Written as DNA, the CDR3 is TGTGCCACCCGGACAGCCCTTTCTGGGGCCAACGTCCTGACTTTC. Its translation: CATRTALSGANVLTF.